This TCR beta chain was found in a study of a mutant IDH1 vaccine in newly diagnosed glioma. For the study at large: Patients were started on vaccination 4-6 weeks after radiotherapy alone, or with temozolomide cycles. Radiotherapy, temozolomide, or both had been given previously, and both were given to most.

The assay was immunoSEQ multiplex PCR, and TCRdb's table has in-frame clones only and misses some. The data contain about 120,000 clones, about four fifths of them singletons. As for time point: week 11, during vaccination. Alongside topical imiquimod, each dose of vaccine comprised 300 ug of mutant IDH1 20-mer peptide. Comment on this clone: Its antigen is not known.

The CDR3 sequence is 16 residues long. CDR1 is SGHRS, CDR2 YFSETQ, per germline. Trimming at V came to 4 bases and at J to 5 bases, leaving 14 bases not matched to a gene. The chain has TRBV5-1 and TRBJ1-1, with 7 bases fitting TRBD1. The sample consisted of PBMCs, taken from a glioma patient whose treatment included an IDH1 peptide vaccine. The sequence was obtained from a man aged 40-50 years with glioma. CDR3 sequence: CASSPFRQGPGTEAFF. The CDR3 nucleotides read TGCGCCAGCAGCCCCTTCCGACAGGGACCGGGGACTGAAGCTTTCTTT.